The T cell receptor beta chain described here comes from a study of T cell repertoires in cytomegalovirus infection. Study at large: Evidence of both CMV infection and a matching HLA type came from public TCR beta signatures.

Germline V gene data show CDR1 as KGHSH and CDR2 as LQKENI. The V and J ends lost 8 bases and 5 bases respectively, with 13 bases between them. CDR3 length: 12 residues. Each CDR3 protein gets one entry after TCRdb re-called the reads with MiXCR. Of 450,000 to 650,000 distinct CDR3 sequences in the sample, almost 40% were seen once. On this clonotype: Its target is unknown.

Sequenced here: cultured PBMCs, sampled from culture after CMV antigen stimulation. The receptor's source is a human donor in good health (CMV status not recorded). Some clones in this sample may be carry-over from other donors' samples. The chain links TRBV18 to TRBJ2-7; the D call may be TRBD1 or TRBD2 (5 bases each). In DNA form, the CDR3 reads TGTGCCAGCCGGGACCAACCTGACGAGCAGTACTTC. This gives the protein CASRDQPDEQYF. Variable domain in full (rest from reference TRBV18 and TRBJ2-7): NAGVMQNPRHLVRRRGQEARLRCSPMKGHSHVYWYRQLPEEGLKFMVYLQKENIIDESGMPKERFSAEFPKEGPSILRIQQVVRGDSAAYFCASRDQPDEQYFGPGTRLTVT.